A single sample is the source of the 25 T cell receptor beta chains below, sequenced in a study of cytomegalovirus exposure and HLA in healthy donors (TCRdb year 2017). Libraries were made using the immunoSEQ multiplex PCR assay. A mixture of 60 forward primers for TCR Vbeta segments and 13 reverse primers for TCR Jbeta segments was used in the multiplex PCR. TCRdb took this table from immuneACCESS and kept in-frame rearrangements with V and J called. Such tables lack part of the clones; where checked against another copy, unresolved V genes explain under half of the gap, and the rest is unexplained. The sample yields tens of thousands of clones; 55% to 75% were counted once. The top ten constitute roughly 3.3% of the sample. The source material was PBMCs. The origin of the receptors is a woman under 40 in good health and CMV-seronegative.

The chain joins TRBV6-5 to TRBJ2-7; D might be TRBD2 (6 bases). Trimming removed 5 bases at V and 3 bases at J, with 17 bases between. CDR3 length: 15 residues. From germline, CDR1 is MNHEY and CDR2 SVGAGI. CDR3 sequence reads: CASSPLTGDNYEQYF. The CDR3 DNA reads TGTGCCAGCAGTCCCCTCACGGGAGACAACTACGAGCAGTACTTC.

This chain links TRBV6-5 with TRBJ2-2, with 7 bases identical to TRBD2. V shed 9 bases, J shed 5 bases, and the junction held 9 bases outside the gene matches. Germline V gene data show CDR1 as MNHEY and CDR2 as SVGAGI. This CDR3 region has 14 residues. In nucleotides, the CDR3 is TGTGCCAGTGCTTGGACTAGAGATACCGGGGAGCTGTTTTTT. Its translation: CASAWTRDTGELFF.

J is TRBJ1-2 and V is TRBV28; tentatively, D is TRBD1 (6 bases). V lost 1 base, J lost 2 bases, and 14 bases lay in between. This CDR3 comprises 16 residues. Per the germline V gene, CDR1 is MDHEN and CDR2 is SYDVKM. The CDR3 here is CASSLLGGGLNYGYTF. DNA of the CDR3: TGTGCCAGCAGTTTATTAGGGGGGGGGTTAAACTATGGCTACACCTTC.

V is TRBV13 and J is TRBJ1-4, with D uncertain. The CDR3 is made up of 17 amino acids. Deletions cut 4 bases from V and 8 bases from J, with 23 bases between. The germline CDR1 and CDR2 sequences are PRHDT and FYEKMQ (reference sequence). Written as DNA, the CDR3 is TGTGCCAGCAGCTCCCGCCAGCTTCGACTTCCGAACGAAAAACTGTTTTTT. Residues: CASSSRQLRLPNEKLFF.

This clone appeared a few times. The V call is TRBV29-1, the J call TRBJ1-5; D call uncertain. CDR3 size: 12 residues. Trimming cost V 7 bases and J 4 bases, with 11 bases left between them. In germline, CDR1 is SQVTM, CDR2 ANQGSEA. Here the CDR3 reads CSAGNHNQPQHF. The CDR3 nucleotides are TGCAGCGCCGGTAATCATAATCAGCCCCAGCATTTT.

The chain employs TRBV2 and TRBJ2-5, with 8 bases fitting TRBD2. This CDR3 spans 14 amino acids. CDR1 and CDR2 (germline): SNHLY, FYNNEI. V trimming: 6 bases; J trimming: 3 bases; junction bases outside the gene matches: 6. CDR3 DNA: TGTGCCAGCAGCTCCGGGAGGGGGGAAGAGACCCAGTACTTC. It yields the protein CASSSGRGEETQYF.

The rearrangement joins TRBV6-5 to TRBJ2-3; D possibly corresponds to TRBD1 (5 bases). CDR1 and CDR2 (germline): MNHEY, SVGAGI. This CDR3 spans 13 amino acids. Deletions cut 5 bases from V and 4 bases from J, with 10 bases between. CDR3 loop: CASSQQESDTQYF. The CDR3 region has the DNA TGTGCCAGCAGTCAACAGGAATCAGATACGCAGTATTTT.

The chain has TRBV10-3 and TRBJ2-7, with TRBD2 matching 11 bases. The CDR3 covers 15 residues. Germline lookup yields CDR1 ENHRY and CDR2 SYGVKD. The V gene end was trimmed by 4 bases and the J gene end by 1 base; junction bases not matched to a gene: 3. CDR3: CAISVSGRASYEQYF. As DNA, the CDR3 is TGTGCCATCAGTGTTAGCGGGAGGGCTTCCTACGAGCAGTACTTC.

This clone turned up a few times. V gene TRBV5-1 combines with J gene TRBJ1-6, with D uncertain. CDR1 SGHRS and CDR2 YFSETQ come from the germline V gene. Trimming left V 5 bases short and J 5 bases short, with 17 bases between. This CDR3 comprises 16 residues. The CDR3 protein is CASRPSGLTNNSPLHF. CDR3 nucleotides: TGCGCCAGCAGACCGTCCGGACTTACTAATAATTCACCCCTCCACTTT.

This chain joins TRBV5-1 and TRBJ1-1, with TRBD1 matching over 7 bases. The CDR3 contains 14 residues. V trimming: 3 bases; J trimming: 1 base; junction bases outside the gene matches: 3. CDR1 is SGHRS, CDR2 YFSETQ, per germline. The chain's CDR3 is CASSYQGENTEAFF. In nucleotides, the CDR3 is TGCGCCAGCAGCTATCAGGGGGAGAACACTGAAGCTTTCTTT.

This rearrangement joins TRBV5-5 to TRBJ2-7, with D possibly TRBD1 on 6 matching bases. This CDR3 contains 16 residues. Germline V lookup: CDR1 SGHKS, CDR2 YYEKEE (reference sequence). V gave up 4 bases and J gave up 4 bases, with 21 bases separating them. CDR3 in amino acids: CASSQDLRGIGYEQYF. The DNA of the CDR3 is TGTGCCAGCAGCCAAGATCTGAGGGGGATTGGGTACGAGCAGTACTTC.

J is TRBJ1-2 and V is TRBV5-5; D call uncertain. CDR1 and CDR2 from the germline V gene are SGHKS and YYEKEE (reference sequence). The V gene lost 2 bases and the J gene lost 4 bases, with 6 bases spanning the gap. This CDR3 spans 12 amino acids. The CDR3 spells CASSFEGYGYTF. Here the CDR3 DNA reads TGTGCCAGCAGCTTCGAGGGCTATGGCTACACCTTC. The variable domain in full, with the rest retrieved from reference TRBV5-5 and TRBJ1-2, is DAGVTQSPTHLIKTRGQQVTLRCSPISGHKSVSWYQQVLGQGPQFIFQYYEKEERGRGNFPDRFSARQFPNYSSELNVNALLLGDSALYLCASSFEGYGYTFGSGTRLTVV.

This clone occurred once. V and J are TRBV18 and TRBJ1-1; D is unresolved. The germline gives CDR1 KGHSH, CDR2 LQKENI. Trimming took off 1 base at V and 6 bases at J, with 24 bases between the two ends. This CDR3 spans 18 amino acids. The CDR3: CASSPLTVWELQLAEAFF. The DNA for the CDR3 is TGTGCCAGCTCACCACTAACCGTTTGGGAGTTACAACTGGCTGAAGCTTTCTTT.

The rearrangement links TRBV28 to TRBJ2-1, with D perhaps TRBD1 (5 bases). CDR1 is MDHEN, CDR2 SYDVKM, per germline. The CDR3 loop spans 13 amino acids. The V end lost 5 bases, the J end lost 5 bases, and 10 bases lay between the germline ends. The CDR3 nucleotides read TGTGCCAGCAGTACGACAGAAAACAATGAGCAGTTCTTC. This encodes CASSTTENNEQFF.

This chain joins TRBV11-2 and TRBJ2-1, with D possibly matching TRBD2 (6 bases). Germline CDR1 is SGHAT and CDR2 is FQNNGV. Trimming left V 5 bases short and J 5 bases short, with 16 bases between. The CDR3 covers 15 residues. The CDR3 loop reads CASSQSGLSDNEQFF. The CDR3 region has the DNA TGTGCCAGCAGCCAGTCCGGACTATCGGACAATGAGCAGTTCTTC.

V and J are TRBV19 and TRBJ2-2; D ambiguous. Trimming took 3 bases from V and 0 from J, leaving 5 bases between them. The CDR3 is 14 residues long. The germline gives CDR1 LNHDA, CDR2 SQIVND (reference sequence). This CDR3 is CASSIGPNTGELFF. CDR3 DNA: TGTGCCAGTAGTATTGGGCCGAACACCGGGGAGCTGTTTTTT.

This chain uses TRBV5-1 with TRBJ1-1, with TRBD1 as a possible D gene (5 bases). CDR1 and CDR2 from the germline V gene are SGHRS and YFSETQ. V shed 4 bases and J shed 0 bases, with 10 bases lying between them. The CDR3 is made up of 14 amino acids. This CDR3 is CASSAGTLNTEAFF. CDR3 nucleotide sequence: TGCGCCAGCAGCGCCGGGACTCTGAACACTGAAGCTTTCTTT. The full variable domain, completed using reference TRBV5-1 and TRBJ1-1, is KAGVTQTPRYLIKTRGQQVTLSCSPISGHRSVSWYQQTPGQGLQFLFEYFSETQRNKGNFPGRFSGRQFSNSRSEMNVSTLELGDSALYLCASSAGTLNTEAFFGQGTRLTVV.

The chain recombines TRBV7-2 with TRBJ2-7, with D maybe TRBD2 (6 bases). V lost 1 base and J 6 bases, leaving 16 bases between the germline ends. Looked up from germline, CDR1 is SGHTA and CDR2 is FQGNSA. The CDR3 extends over 15 amino acids. CDR3 coding DNA: TGTGCCAGCAGCTTAGTGGGGGGAAGCACGTCCGAGCAGTACTTC. Its translation: CASSLVGGSTSEQYF.

This clone was counted a few times. The chain recombines TRBV28 with TRBJ2-3, with a possible D match to TRBD2 (5 bases). Trimming took off 8 bases at V and 6 bases at J, with 18 bases between the two ends. Germline CDR1 reads MDHEN; CDR2 reads SYDVKM. The CDR3 spans 14 residues. CDR3 residues: CASENPGSWDTQYF. The CDR3 DNA sequence: TGTGCCAGCGAAAATCCGGGATCCTGGGATACGCAGTATTTT.

This clone has a single count. This rearrangement joins TRBV29-1 to TRBJ1-2; 9 nucleotides match TRBD1. The CDR3 contains 13 residues. With 6 bases clipped from V and 6 bases from J, the junction kept 8 bases outside the gene matches. Germline CDR1 is SQVTM and CDR2 is ANQGSEA. The CDR3 region has the DNA TGCAGCGTCCCCGGACAGGGGATTAATGGCTACACCTTC. The encoded protein is CSVPGQGINGYTF.

This rearrangement joins TRBV28 to TRBJ1-1; 7 bases align to TRBD1. CDR1 is MDHEN and CDR2 is SYDVKM in the germline V gene. The V and J ends lost 5 bases and 2 bases, in that order; junction bases with no gene match: 5. The CDR3 runs to 14 residues. The CDR3 loop is CASSPNRGNTEAFF. CDR3 DNA: TGTGCCAGCAGTCCGAACAGGGGAAACACTGAAGCTTTCTTT.

The sample holds a few counts of this clone. The chain employs TRBV5-1 and TRBJ1-1; tentative D call: TRBD1 (6 bases). The germline gives CDR1 SGHRS, CDR2 YFSETQ. Trimming pared 4 bases from V and 1 base from J, leaving 14 bases between. This CDR3 region has 15 residues. The CDR3 DNA is TGCGCCAGCAGCAAGGACAGATTTCAGAACACTGAAGCTTTCTTT. Amino acid sequence: CASSKDRFQNTEAFF.

The chain employs TRBV30 and TRBJ1-5; D call uncertain. This CDR3 comprises 13 residues. The ends were cut back, 2 bases at V and 3 bases at J, with 8 bases in the middle. Germline V gene data show CDR1 as GTSNPN and CDR2 as SVGIG (reference sequence). CDR3 coding DNA: TGTGCCTGGAGTTCCGGGTACAATCAGCCCCAGCATTTT. This encodes CAWSSGYNQPQHF.

V usage is TRBV4-1 and J usage is TRBJ2-3; 16 nucleotides line up with TRBD2. CDR1 is MGHRA, CDR2 YSYEKL, per germline. V lost 3 bases and J lost 4; bases outside the gene matches: 16. The CDR3 sequence is 21 residues long. CDR3 nucleotides: TGCGCCAGCAGCCAGGATTACGCACCGGGACTAGCGGGAGGGTCGGCAGATACGCAGTATTTT. This translates into CASSQDYAPGLAGGSADTQYF.

The J gene is TRBJ2-7, the V gene TRBV29-1; D unclear. The V gene lost 7 bases and the J gene lost 3 bases, with 7 bases spanning the gap. This CDR3 has 10 amino acids. Germline loops: CDR1 SQVTM, CDR2 ANQGSEA. This chain's CDR3 is CSARDYEQYF. DNA for the CDR3: TGCAGCGCCCGAGACTACGAGCAGTACTTC.